These 12 T cell receptor beta chains share one sample of origin, sequenced in a study of molecular identifiers for immune sequencing clone quantification. TCRdb re-analysed the PCR reads in MiXCR, keeping a single row per CDR3 protein. The profile shows just under 65,000 distinct CDR3 sequences, approximately 18% of them singletons. Sequencing input: naive CD8+ T cells from blood, with Jurkat cell RNA spiked in. The sample's subset: FACS-sorted CD8+CD4-CCR7+CD45RA+ naive T cells. The receptors were gathered from a human donor in good health. Some libraries in this study had Jurkat cell RNA spiked in.

The chain carries TRBV5-1 and TRBJ2-2, with D possibly matching TRBD1 (5 bases). Trimming shortened V by 3 bases and J by 0 bases, and 12 bases separated the two germline ends. Germline V gene lookup returns CDR1 SGHRS and CDR2 YFSETQ. This CDR3 contains 16 residues. In DNA form, the CDR3 reads TGCGCCAGCAGCTCCGGACACGACGCGAACACCGGGGAGCTGTTTTTT. Encoded protein: CASSSGHDANTGELFF. The full variable domain, in which reference TRBV5-1 and TRBJ2-2 provide the parts outside the CDR3, is KAGVTQTPRYLIKTRGQQVTLSCSPISGHRSVSWYQQTPGQGLQFLFEYFSETQRNKGNFPGRFSGRQFSNSRSEMNVSTLELGDSALYLCASSSGHDANTGELFFGEGSRLTVL.

There are many counts of this clonotype. The chain employs TRBV7-9 and TRBJ1-1; TRBD1 aligns across 7 bases. CDR1 is SEHNR and CDR2 is FQNEAQ in the germline V gene (reference sequence). Trimming took 5 bases from V and 11 from J; bases not matched to a gene: 5. This CDR3 is 11 amino acids long. This CDR3 is CASSAGQRAFF. The CDR3 nucleotides are TGTGCCAGCAGCGCGGGACAGCGGGCTTTCTTT.

Points on this clonotype: This may be a read error, as it is one base from a much larger clone. This is likely a read error, given that the CDR3 carries no conserved phenylalanine or tryptophan at its end. The V and J genes are TRBV13 and TRBJ1-1; the match to TRBD1 covers 7 bases. The CDR3 is 13 amino acids. V lost 6 bases, J lost 3 bases, and 4 bases stayed unmatched. In germline, CDR1 is PRHDT, CDR2 FYEKMQ (reference sequence). The CDR3 here is CASSRQGYTEAFC. CDR3 DNA sequence: TGTGCCAGCAGTAGACAGGGATACACTGAAGCTTTCTGT.

This clonotype appeared a few times. This chain connects TRBV6-2 or TRBV6-3 to TRBJ2-3; the D gene is possibly TRBD2 (6 bases). Trimming took 5 bases from V and 3 from J, leaving 21 bases between them. This CDR3 is built from 17 residues. CDR1 is MNHEY, CDR2 SVGEGT, per germline. The CDR3 spells CASSTLLTGGITDTQYF. CDR3 nucleotide sequence: TGTGCCAGCAGTACCCTCCTGACTGGCGGGATTACAGATACGCAGTATTTT.

This clonotype was recorded at least ten times. The chain joins TRBV14 to TRBJ2-5, with TRBD2 matching 7 bases. Losses at the gene ends were 0 bases for V and 5 bases for J; bases not matched to a gene: 12. Looked up from germline, CDR1 is SGHDN and CDR2 is FVKESK. The CDR3 is 17 residues long. CDR3 DNA sequence: TGTGCCAGCAGCCAAGATGTATTGCTAGCGGCTCTGGAGACCCAGTACTTC. It translates to CASSQDVLLAALETQYF.

This clonotype was seen at least ten times. V gene TRBV7-9 combines with J gene TRBJ2-5; D may be TRBD2 (5 bases). Germline CDR1 SEHNR, CDR2 FQNEAQ (reference sequence). The ends were cut back, 1 base at V and 2 bases at J, with 20 bases in the middle. CDR3 length: 18 amino acids. This CDR3 is CASSLVRPGKYLQETQYF. The CDR3 DNA sequence: TGTGCCAGCAGCTTAGTTAGGCCGGGGAAGTACCTACAAGAGACCCAGTACTTC. The whole variable domain, filled in from reference TRBV7-9 and TRBJ2-5, reads DTGVSQNPRHKITKRGQNVTFRCDPISEHNRLYWYRQTLGQGPEFLTYFQNEAQLEKSRLLSDRFSAERPKGSFSTLEIQRTEQGDSAMYLCASSLVRPGKYLQETQYFGPGTRLLVL.

As concerns this clonotype: A much larger clone lies one base from this, so it may be a read error. This chain uses TRBV7-9 with TRBJ2-1, with D tentatively TRBD1 (6 bases). Trimming took 0 bases from V and 12 from J, leaving 9 bases between them. Germline V gives CDR1 SEHNR, CDR2 FQNEAQ (reference sequence). CDR3 length: 12 amino acids. This CDR3 is CASSLARGGQFF. CDR3 nucleotide sequence: TGTGCCAGCAGCTTAGCGAGAGGGGGGCAGTTCTTC. Full variable domain (remainder filled in from reference TRBV7-9 and TRBJ2-1): DTGVSQNPRHKITKRGQNVTFRCDPISEHNRLYWYRQTLGQGPEFLTYFQNEAQLEKSRLLSDRFSAERPKGSFSTLEIQRTEQGDSAMYLCASSLARGGQFFGPGTRLTVL.

This clonotype was recorded many times. This chain joins TRBV11-2 and TRBJ2-1, with unresolved D. There are 12 residues in the CDR3. Germline lookup yields CDR1 SGHAT and CDR2 FQNNGV. Trimming removed 1 base at V and 6 bases at J, with 4 bases between. As DNA, the CDR3 is TGTGCCAGCAGCTTAGCGGGCAATGAGCAGTTCTTC. It encodes CASSLAGNEQFF.

Notes on this clonotype: The conserved closing phenylalanine or tryptophan is absent in this CDR3, likely reflecting a read error. This chain links TRBV29-1 with TRBJ2-1; D possibly uses TRBD1 or TRBD2 (6 bases each). V dropped 7 bases and J dropped 7 bases, with 23 bases sitting between them. The CDR3 has 15 residues. The germline V gene encodes CDR1 SQVTM and CDR2 ANQGSEA. For the CDR3, the DNA is TGCAGCGGCTTGGGGCCGGGGGCTGTCGGTAATGAGCAGTTCTCC. It is translated as CSGLGPGAVGNEQFS.

J is TRBJ2-3 and V is TRBV21-1; the table's D call of TRBD2 was not tested on the DNA. TRBV21-1 is listed as a pseudogene. The CDR3 consists of 16 residues. The CDR3 region is CASLKSVGGPTDTQYF. DNA of the CDR3: TGTGCCAGCCTTAAATCTGTGGGAGGGCCGACAGATACGCAGTATTTT.

This clonotype has at least ten counts. V usage is TRBV7-8 and J usage is TRBJ2-1; 8 bases align to TRBD2. Losses at the gene ends were 2 bases for V and 8 bases for J; bases not matched to a gene: 11. The CDR3 is 16 residues long. CDR1 SGHVS and CDR2 FQNEAQ come from the germline V gene. The CDR3 is CASSLFASGGGDEQFF. The DNA of the CDR3 is TGTGCCAGCAGCTTATTCGCCTCGGGAGGGGGGGATGAGCAGTTCTTC.

This clonotype was counted a few times. V and J are TRBV7-6 and TRBJ2-1; possible D gene TRBD1, 5 bases. This CDR3 is built from 14 residues. V was cut by 0 bases and J by 5 bases, with 8 bases left in between. Germline V CDR1 and CDR2: SGHVS, FNYEAQ. As DNA, the CDR3 is TGTGCCAGCAGCTTAGCAGCCAGGGACAATGAGCAGTTCTTC. Protein product: CASSLAARDNEQFF.